One and the same sample provided the 8 T cell receptor beta chains below, sequenced in a study of blood T cell repertoires in COVID-19. Generated by immunoSEQ multiplex PCR, the TCRdb table keeps only in-frame clones and is missing some. Of some 150,000 clones listed, roughly four fifths were seen once; the top ten hold about 10%. Input material: PBMCs or T cells enriched from blood (not recorded which). The receptors originated from a man aged 45-60 years who had recovered from COVID-19.

The rearrangement links TRBV3-1 (or the pseudogene TRBV3-2) to TRBJ1-3; no clear D gene. Germline V gene data show CDR1 as LGHDT and CDR2 as YNNKEL (reference sequence). CDR3 length: 18 amino acids. The ends were cut back, 0 bases at V and 0 bases at J, with 15 bases in the middle. The CDR3 DNA reads TGTGCCAGCAGCCAAGATAGAGGTCTAACAATCTCTGGAAACACCATATATTTT. Its protein is CASSQDRGLTISGNTIYF.

V is TRBV19 and J is TRBJ2-6, with a weak D call TRBD1 (6 bases). The CDR3 runs to 16 residues. Germline V gives CDR1 LNHDA, CDR2 SQIVND (reference sequence). V lost 7 bases, J lost 3 bases, and 16 bases lay in between. The CDR3 reads CASKTQGLGGANVLTF. The CDR3 coding sequence is TGTGCCAGTAAGACCCAGGGGCTGGGTGGGGCCAACGTCCTGACTTTC. The full variable domain, with the rest looked up from reference TRBV19 and TRBJ2-6, is DGGITQSPKYLFRKEGQNVTLSCEQNLNHDAMYWYRQDPGQGLRLIYYSQIVNDFQKGDIAEGYSVSREKKESFPLTVTSAQKNPTAFYLCASKTQGLGGANVLTFGAGSRLTVL.

This rearrangement joins TRBV7-2 to TRBJ2-5; perhaps TRBD2 as D (6 bases). V shed 1 base and J shed 2 bases, with 14 bases lying between them. There are 16 residues in the CDR3. Germline V lookup: CDR1 SGHTA, CDR2 FQGNSA. In DNA form, the CDR3 reads TGTGCCAGCAGCTTAGTGGCCAGCGGGTTGCAAGAGACCCAGTACTTC. Translation gives CASSLVASGLQETQYF.

The CDR3 DNA reads TGTGCCAGTAGTATTTGGGGGGCTGGGGCCAACGTCCTGACTTTC. Encoded protein: CASSIWGAGANVLTF. The V call is TRBV19, the J call TRBJ2-6; D is possibly TRBD2 (6 bases). The CDR3 extends over 15 amino acids. The V gene lost 3 bases and the J gene lost 2 bases, with 8 bases spanning the gap. From germline, CDR1 is LNHDA and CDR2 SQIVND (reference sequence).

The chain is built from TRBV28 and TRBJ1-5; perhaps TRBD1 as D (6 bases). This CDR3 is 14 amino acids long. Germline V gene sequence: CDR1 MDHEN, CDR2 SYDVKM. Trimming cost V 5 bases and J 4 bases, with 12 bases left between them. This CDR3 is CASSDGTTNQPQHF. As DNA, the CDR3 is TGTGCCAGCAGTGACGGGACAACGAATCAGCCCCAGCATTTT. Supplemented by reference TRBV28 and TRBJ1-5, the full variable domain reads DVKVTQSSRYLVKRTGEKVFLECVQDMDHENMFWYRQDPGLGLRLIYFSYDVKMKEKGDIPEGYSVSREKKERFSLILESASTNQTSMYLCASSDGTTNQPQHFGDGTRLSIL.

This chain links TRBV28 with TRBJ1-5, with TRBD1 as a possible D gene (5 bases). Trimming stripped 5 bases from V and 3 bases from J, with 11 bases between. Germline CDR1 is MDHEN and CDR2 is SYDVKM. This CDR3 spans 14 amino acids. CDR3 in DNA: TGTGCCAGCAGTACAATGACAGCCAATCAGCCCCAGCATTTT. Protein sequence: CASSTMTANQPQHF.

The gene calls are TRBV9 and TRBJ1-1; TRBD1 matches at 7 bases. The CDR3 extends over 12 amino acids. The germline V gene has CDR1 SGDLS and CDR2 YYNGEE. V gave up 3 bases and J gave up 6 bases; unmatched junction bases: 2. This CDR3 is CASSAGTAEAFF. Here the CDR3 DNA reads TGTGCCAGCAGCGCAGGGACAGCTGAAGCTTTCTTT. The whole variable domain, filled in from reference TRBV9 and TRBJ1-1, reads DSGVTQTPKHLITATGQRVTLRCSPRSGDLSVYWYQQSLDQGLQFLIQYYNGEERAKGNILERFSAQQFPDLHSELNLSSLELGDSALYFCASSAGTAEAFFGQGTRLTVV.

The V call is TRBV6-2 or TRBV6-3, the J call TRBJ1-6, with 10 bases fitting TRBD1. The CDR3 is 14 residues long. The germline V gene has CDR1 MNHEY and CDR2 SVGEGT. J gave up 9 bases and V 5 bases, and 4 bases lay outside the gene matches. The DNA for the CDR3 is TGTGCCAGCAGTCCGGGACAGGGGCGTTCACCCCTCCACTTT. It translates to CASSPGQGRSPLHF.